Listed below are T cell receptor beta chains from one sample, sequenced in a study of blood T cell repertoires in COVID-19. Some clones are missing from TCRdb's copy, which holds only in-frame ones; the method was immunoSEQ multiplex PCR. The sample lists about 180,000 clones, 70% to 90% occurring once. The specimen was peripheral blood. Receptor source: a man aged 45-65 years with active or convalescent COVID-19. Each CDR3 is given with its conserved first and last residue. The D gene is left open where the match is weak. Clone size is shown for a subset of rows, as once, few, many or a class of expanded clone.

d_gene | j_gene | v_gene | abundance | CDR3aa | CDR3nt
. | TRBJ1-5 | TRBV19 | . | CASSIQYSNQPQHF | TGTGCCAGTAGTATCCAGTATAGCAATCAGCCCCAGCATTTT
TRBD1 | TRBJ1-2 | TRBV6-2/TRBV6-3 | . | CASSYRDRGGGYTF | TGTGCCAGCAGTTACAGGGACAGGGGAGGAGGCTACACCTTC
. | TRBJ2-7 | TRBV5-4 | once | CASSFGPTNPRGEQYF | TGTGCCAGCAGCTTTGGGCCTACAAATCCTCGGGGCGAGCAGTACTTC
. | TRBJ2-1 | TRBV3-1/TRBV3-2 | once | CASSQLDFALQGEQFF | TGTGCCAGCAGCCAACTAGACTTTGCGTTACAGGGTGAGCAGTTCTTC
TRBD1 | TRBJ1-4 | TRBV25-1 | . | CATMGQGNEKLFF | TGTGCCACTATGGGACAGGGAAATGAAAAACTGTTTTTT
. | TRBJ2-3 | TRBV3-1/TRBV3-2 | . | CASSQDAGPGWTDTQYF | TGTGCCAGCAGCCAAGATGCGGGACCTGGGTGGACAGATACGCAGTATTTT
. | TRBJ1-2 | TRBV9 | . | CASSASRTTNYGYTF | TGTGCCAGCAGCGCGTCTCGGACTACGAACTATGGCTACACCTTC
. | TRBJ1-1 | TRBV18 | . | CASSPTRNTEAFF | TGTGCCAGCTCACCTACTCGGAACACTGAAGCTTTCTTT
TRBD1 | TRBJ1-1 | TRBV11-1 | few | CASSSTGGVNTEAFF | TGTGCCAGCAGCTCCACAGGGGGAGTGAACACTGAAGCTTTCTTT
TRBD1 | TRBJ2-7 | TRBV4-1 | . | CASRDSVGTYEQYF | TGCGCCAGTCGGGACAGCGTCGGAACCTACGAGCAGTACTTC
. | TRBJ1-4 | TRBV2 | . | CASRKEGVGSEKLFF | TGTGCCAGCAGGAAGGAGGGCGTCGGTAGTGAAAAACTGTTTTTT
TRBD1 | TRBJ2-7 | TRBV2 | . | CASSGDRGQGGEQYF | TGTGCCAGCAGTGGAGACAGGGGCCAAGGGGGCGAGCAGTACTTC
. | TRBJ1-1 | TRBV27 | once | CASRVRAWSLAEAFF | TGTGCCAGCAGAGTCAGGGCATGGTCTTTGGCCGAAGCTTTCTTT
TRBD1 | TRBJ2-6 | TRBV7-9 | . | CALMGRGPGANVLTF | TGTGCCCTCATGGGCAGGGGGCCTGGGGCCAACGTCCTGACTTTC
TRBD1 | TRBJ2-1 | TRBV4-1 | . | CASSQERGQIYNEQFF | TGCGCCAGCAGCCAAGAACGGGGACAGATCTACAATGAGCAGTTCTTC
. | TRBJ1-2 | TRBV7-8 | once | CASSRTGFYGYTF | TGTGCCAGCAGCCGTACAGGGTTCTATGGCTACACCTTC
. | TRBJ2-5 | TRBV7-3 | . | CASSLAGAETQYF | TGTGCCAGCAGCTTAGCAGGGGCAGAGACCCAGTACTTC
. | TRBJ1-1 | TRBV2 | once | CASSEEGLANTEAFF | TGTGCCAGCAGTGAAGAGGGGTTGGCAAACACTGAAGCTTTCTTT
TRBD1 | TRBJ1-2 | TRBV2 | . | CASTKQGTYGYTF | TGTGCCAGCACTAAACAGGGGACCTATGGCTACACCTTC
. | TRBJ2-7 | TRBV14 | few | CASSSQGPPNEQYF | TGTGCCAGCAGCTCCCAGGGGCCCCCGAACGAGCAGTACTTC
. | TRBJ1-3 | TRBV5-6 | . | CASKRGLAGNTIYF | TGTGCCAGCAAACGAGGGTTGGCCGGAAACACCATATATTTT
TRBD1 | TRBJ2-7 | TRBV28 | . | CARTGADYEQYF | TGTGCCAGGACAGGGGCTGACTACGAGCAGTACTTC
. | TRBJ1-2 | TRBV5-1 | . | CASSLQANYGYTF | TGCGCCAGCAGCTTGCAGGCGAACTATGGCTACACCTTC
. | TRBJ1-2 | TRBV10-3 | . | CATRTAEGGYTF | TGTGCCACCCGAACAGCAGAGGGTGGCTACACCTTC
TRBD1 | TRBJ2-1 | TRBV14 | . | CASSQLQGGFDEQFF | TGTGCCAGCAGCCAATTACAGGGGGGCTTCGATGAGCAGTTCTTC
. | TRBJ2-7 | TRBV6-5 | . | CASSPPGSLGEQYF | TGTGCCAGCAGTCCCCCAGGCTCCCTGGGCGAGCAGTACTTC
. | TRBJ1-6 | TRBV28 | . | CASSSPGNSPLHF | TGTGCCAGCAGTTCCCCCGGGAATTCACCCCTCCACTTT
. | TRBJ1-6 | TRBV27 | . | CASSLSVLSSYNSPLHF | TGTGCCAGCAGTTTATCGGTTCTGAGCTCCTATAATTCACCCCTCCACTTT
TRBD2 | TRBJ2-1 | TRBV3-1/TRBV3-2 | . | CASSQEAGDGEQFF | TGTGCCAGCAGCCAAGAAGCGGGAGACGGTGAGCAGTTCTTC
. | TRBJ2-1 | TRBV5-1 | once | CASSLGTRGEQFF | TGCGCCAGCAGCCTGGGAACTCGAGGGGAGCAGTTCTTC
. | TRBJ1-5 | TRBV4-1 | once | CASSQRGNLGNSNQPQHF | TGCGCCAGCAGCCAACGGGGAAACTTGGGGAATAGCAATCAGCCCCAGCATTTT
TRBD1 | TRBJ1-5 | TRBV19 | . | CASSDRGLVGIQPQHF | TGTGCCAGTAGCGACAGGGGGCTAGTCGGGATCCAGCCCCAGCATTTT
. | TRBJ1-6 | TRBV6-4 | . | CASSDSTGNSPLHF | TGTGCCAGCAGTGACTCTACAGGGAATTCACCCCTCCACTTT
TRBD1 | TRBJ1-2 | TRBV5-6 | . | CASSFQGEGGYTF | TGTGCCAGCAGCTTTCAGGGGGAAGGAGGCTACACCTTC
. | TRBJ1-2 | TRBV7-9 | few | CASSSYYGYTF | TGTGCCAGCAGCAGCTACTATGGCTACACCTTC
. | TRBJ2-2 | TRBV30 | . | CAWSPKSTGELFF | TGTGCCTGGAGTCCCAAGAGCACCGGGGAGCTGTTTTTT
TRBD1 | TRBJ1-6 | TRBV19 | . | CASSGQADSPLHF | TGTGCCAGTAGTGGACAGGCAGATTCACCCCTCCACTTT
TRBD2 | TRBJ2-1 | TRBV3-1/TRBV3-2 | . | CASSRGLAGGSEQFF | TGTGCCAGCAGCCGGGGACTAGCGGGAGGTTCTGAGCAGTTCTTC
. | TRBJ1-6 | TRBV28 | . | CASSREIVSPLHF | TGTGCCAGCAGTCGGGAAATAGTTTCACCCCTCCACTTT
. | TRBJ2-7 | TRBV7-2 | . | CASSLPGLTYEQYF | TGTGCCAGCAGCTTACCGGGACTTACCTACGAGCAGTACTTC
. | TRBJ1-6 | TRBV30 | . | CAWSARSRGSYNSPLHF | TGTGCCTGGAGTGCGAGATCCCGAGGCTCCTATAATTCACCCCTCCACTTT